This TCR beta chain was captured in a study of T cells after posttransplantation cyclophosphamide. Whole-study results and caveats: Skin or GI-infiltrating T cells shared few TRB sequences with blood.

In its sample, this clone was seen many times. Its target is unknown. Peripheral blood was collected from the related graft donor on the marrow donation day. The data were produced by immunoSEQ multiplex PCR, yet TCRdb's version contains in-frame clones alone and is incomplete. The sample includes under 15,000 clones, none of them occurring once. The V gene's germline CDR1 is SGHVS and CDR2 FQNEAQ. The V and J ends lost 2 bases and 7 bases respectively, with 11 bases between them. CDR3 size: 13 residues. The chain is built from TRBV7-8 and TRBJ1-2, with a weak D call TRBD1 (5 bases). The sequence derives from a woman in her thirties or forties in good health, CMV-negative, and a related stem cell transplant donor. The sequencing sample was made of PBMCs. CDR3 DNA sequence: TGTGCCAGCAGCTTATCGACAGCGGGTGGCTACACCTTC. Encoded protein: CASSLSTAGGYTF.